Shown below are 2 T cell receptor beta chains from a single sample sequenced in a study of blood T cell repertoires in COVID-19. Generated by immunoSEQ multiplex PCR, the TCRdb table keeps only in-frame clones and is missing some. The sample shows 270,000 or so clones, roughly 89% of them seen only once. The sequencing sample was made of peripheral blood. The source is a woman in her forties who had recovered from COVID-19.

V usage is TRBV9 and J usage is TRBJ2-7, with unresolved D. Trimming removed 0 bases from V and 6 bases from J, with 13 bases in between. Looked up from germline, CDR1 is SGDLS and CDR2 is YYNGEE. The CDR3 consists of 14 residues. CDR3 sequence reads: CASSVAGGLGEQYF. As DNA, the CDR3 is TGTGCCAGCAGCGTAGCTGGCGGTCTCGGCGAGCAGTACTTC.

The V and J genes are TRBV24-1 and TRBJ2-5, with 7 bases matching TRBD1. There are 13 residues in the CDR3. Trimming at V came to 3 bases and at J to 5 bases, leaving 2 bases not matched to a gene. Looked up from germline, CDR1 is KGHDR and CDR2 is SFDVKD. CDR3 DNA: TGTGCCACCAGTGATGGGACAGACGAGACCCAGTACTTC. Protein product: CATSDGTDETQYF.